This TCR beta chain was recorded in a study of blood T cell repertoires in COVID-19. The overall study: Acute-phase and convalescent COVID-19 samples originated in the United States, Italy and Spain. T cells, B-cell-depleted T cells, or PBMCs supplied cDNA or gDNA.

Original analysis: How many nucleated cells were present was estimated from reference gene primer amplification. Assay used: immunoSEQ multiplex PCR; TCRdb lists only in-frame clones, some missing. V, J and clone size reflect that table, while D and trimming were determined from the DNA. The table includes about 160,000 clones, roughly 85% detected once. Germline V CDR1 and CDR2: SQVTM, ANQGSEA. There are 14 residues in the CDR3. V dropped 7 bases and J dropped 4 bases, with 20 bases sitting between them. This receptor was identified in a man aged 35-49 years with acute or convalescent COVID-19. The sample was peripheral blood. The genes are TRBV29-1 and TRBJ2-7, with a weak D call TRBD1 (9 bases). CDR3 region: CSAVRGGQGYEQYF. CDR3 bases: TGCAGCGCCGTCCGGGGGGGACAGGGTTACGAGCAGTACTTC.